What follows describes a single T cell receptor (beta chain). Its antigen remains unknown. Unique molecular identifiers were incorporated when the TCRbeta library was constructed. One entry per CDR3 protein results from TCRdb running MiXCR on the PCR reads. This sample has approximately 110,000 distinct CDR3 sequences, with about 23% found just once. This entry is derived from a study of T-cell reconstitution after alpha-beta-depleted transplantation in children. General study results and limits: From newly produced T cells came most of the T-cell counts and diversity one year after transplant. The origin of high day-60 TCRbeta diversity in some patients lay in surviving recipient T cells and thymic progenitors.

Germline CDR1 and CDR2: SNHLY and FYNNEI. The CDR3 covers 16 residues. V was clipped by 2 bases and J by 1 base, with 11 bases between them. The chain is built from TRBV2 and TRBJ2-2; D remains ambiguous. This clonotype was obtained from a male patient aged 2-9 years who had a stem cell transplant for chronic granulomatous disease, so the T cells may come from the graft donor. Sequenced here: PBMCs, mostly from graft donor cells, sampled 180 days after TCRalphabeta/CD19-depleted stem cell transplant. CDR3 region: CASSESLGRNTGELFF. CDR3 nucleotides: TGTGCCAGCAGTGAATCGTTAGGGCGGAACACCGGGGAGCTGTTTTTT.